This T cell receptor (beta chain) was sequenced for a study of shared clonotypes between healthy human individuals. The table came from immunoSEQ multiplex PCR; TCRdb's copy has only in-frame clones and leaves some out. The sample records under 750,000 clones, roughly 72% being singletons. The sample holds a few counts of this clone. V was cut by 0 bases and J by 7 bases, with 13 bases left in between. Germline V CDR1 and CDR2: ENHRY, SYGVKD. This CDR3 spans 15 amino acids. The clonotype originates from a woman aged 25 to 45 in good health. Sequenced material: memory CD4+ T cells sorted from blood. The subset was: CD45RA-negative fraction. The genes are TRBV10-3 and TRBJ1-5; perhaps TRBD1 as D (6 bases). Written as DNA, the CDR3 is TGTGCCATCAGTGAGTCGCCAGGGGCAGGGCAGCCCCAGCATTTT. Amino acids: CAISESPGAGQPQHF.